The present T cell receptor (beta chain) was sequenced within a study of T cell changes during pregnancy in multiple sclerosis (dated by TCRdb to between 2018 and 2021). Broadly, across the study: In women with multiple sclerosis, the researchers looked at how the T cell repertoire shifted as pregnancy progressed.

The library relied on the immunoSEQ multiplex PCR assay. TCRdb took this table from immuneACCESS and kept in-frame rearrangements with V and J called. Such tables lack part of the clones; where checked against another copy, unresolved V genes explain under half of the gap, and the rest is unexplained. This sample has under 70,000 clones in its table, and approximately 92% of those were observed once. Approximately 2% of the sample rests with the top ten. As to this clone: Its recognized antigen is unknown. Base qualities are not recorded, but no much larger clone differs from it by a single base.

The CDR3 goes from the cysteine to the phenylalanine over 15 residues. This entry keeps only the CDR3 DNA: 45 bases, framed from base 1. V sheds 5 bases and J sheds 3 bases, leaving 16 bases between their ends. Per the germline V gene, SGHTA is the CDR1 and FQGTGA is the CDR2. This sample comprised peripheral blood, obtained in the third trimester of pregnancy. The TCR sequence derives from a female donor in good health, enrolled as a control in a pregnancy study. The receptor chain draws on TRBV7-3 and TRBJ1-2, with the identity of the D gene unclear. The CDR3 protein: CASSPSGSEDYGYTF. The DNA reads TGTGCCAGCAGCCCCAGCGGATCAGAGGACTATGGCTACACCTTC. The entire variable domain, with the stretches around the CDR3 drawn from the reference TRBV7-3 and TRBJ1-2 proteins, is GAGVSQTPSNKVTEKGKYVELRCDPISGHTALYWYRQSLGQGPEFLIYFQGTGAADDSGLPNDRFFAVRPEGSVSTLKIQRTERGDSAVYLCASSPSGSEDYGYTFGSGTRLTVV.